The rows below give T cell receptor beta chains drawn from one sample of a study of CD8 T cells in Susac syndrome. TCRdb called the immunoSEQ multiplex PCR reads again in MiXCR, with one record for every CDR3 protein. This sample carries around 170,000 distinct CDR3 sequences, 95% of them seen once, and the ten largest clones take about 0.15%. Sequenced input: CD8+ T cells from PBMCs. The receptors come from a human donor with Susac syndrome. The CDR3 runs from the conserved cysteine through the conserved F or W. A D gene is named only where the DNA matches it firmly. Not every row has a clone size; where given, it reads once, few, many or a size class.

len: 15
j_gene: TRBJ2-6
d_gene: NA
abundance: NA
v_gene: TRBV18
CDR3aa: CASALTGSGANVLTF
CDR3nt: TGTGCCAGCGCCCTAACTGGCTCTGGGGCCAACGTCCTGACTTTC

len: 15
j_gene: TRBJ1-2
d_gene: NA
abundance: NA
v_gene: TRBV6-5
CDR3aa: CASSYRRKSSGGYTF
CDR3nt: TGTGCCAGCAGTTACCGGAGGAAGAGTTCGGGTGGCTACACCTTC

len: 17
j_gene: TRBJ1-2
d_gene: TRBD1
abundance: NA
v_gene: TRBV7-9
CDR3aa: CASSTGGAYPFFYGYTF
CDR3nt: TGTGCCAGCAGCACAGGGGGGGCCTACCCCTTTTTCTATGGCTACACCTTC

len: 13
j_gene: TRBJ2-1
d_gene: NA
abundance: NA
v_gene: TRBV10-1
CDR3aa: CASSVMLYNEQFF
CDR3nt: TGCGCCAGCAGTGTAATGTTGTACAATGAGCAGTTCTTC

len: 15
j_gene: TRBJ2-7
d_gene: TRBD1
abundance: NA
v_gene: TRBV29-1
CDR3aa: CSVEPGQGVLGEQYF
CDR3nt: TGCAGCGTTGAACCTGGACAGGGAGTATTAGGCGAGCAGTACTTC

len: 14
j_gene: TRBJ2-5
d_gene: NA
abundance: NA
v_gene: TRBV5-1
CDR3aa: CASSFRPAIETQYF
CDR3nt: TGCGCCAGCAGCTTCCGTCCGGCCATAGAGACCCAGTACTTC

len: 16
j_gene: TRBJ2-7
d_gene: TRBD2
abundance: NA
v_gene: TRBV9
CDR3aa: CASSVAGLAESYEQYF
CDR3nt: TGTGCCAGCAGCGTAGCGGGACTAGCGGAATCCTACGAGCAGTACTTC

len: 14
j_gene: TRBJ2-1
d_gene: NA
abundance: NA
v_gene: TRBV19
CDR3aa: CASSIGDEGFEQFF
CDR3nt: TGTGCCAGTAGTATAGGTGACGAGGGGTTCGAGCAGTTCTTC

len: 15
j_gene: TRBJ2-3
d_gene: NA
abundance: once
v_gene: TRBV9
CDR3aa: CASSVGGAFTDTQYF
CDR3nt: TGTGCCAGCAGCGTAGGCGGGGCCTTCACAGATACGCAGTATTTT

len: 15
j_gene: TRBJ2-5
d_gene: TRBD2
abundance: NA
v_gene: TRBV7-9
CDR3aa: CASSRGLAGGETQYF
CDR3nt: TGTGCCAGCAGCCGGGGGCTAGCGGGGGGAGAGACCCAGTACTTC

len: 17
j_gene: TRBJ2-5
d_gene: NA
abundance: NA
v_gene: TRBV5-1
CDR3aa: CASSLAPGGRPQETQYF
CDR3nt: TGCGCCAGCAGCTTGGCCCCTGGGGGGCGACCCCAAGAGACCCAGTACTTC

len: 11
j_gene: TRBJ1-2
d_gene: TRBD1
abundance: NA
v_gene: TRBV20-1
CDR3aa: CSASKTGSCTF
CDR3nt: TGCAGTGCTAGTAAGACAGGGAGCTGCACCTTC

len: 11
j_gene: TRBJ2-7
d_gene: NA
abundance: NA
v_gene: TRBV29-1
CDR3aa: CSVGQYYEQYF
CDR3nt: TGCAGCGTTGGACAGTACTACGAGCAGTACTTC

len: 17
j_gene: TRBJ1-1
d_gene: NA
abundance: NA
v_gene: TRBV12-3/TRBV12-4
CDR3aa: CASSSQMDTREIPEAFF
CDR3nt: TGTGCCAGCAGTTCTCAAATGGACACGCGAGAGATACCTGAAGCTTTCTTT

len: 14
j_gene: TRBJ2-7
d_gene: NA
abundance: once
v_gene: TRBV5-1
CDR3aa: CASSPWRGAGEQYF
CDR3nt: TGCGCCAGCAGCCCCTGGAGGGGGGCAGGGGAGCAGTACTTC

len: 16
j_gene: TRBJ2-2
d_gene: TRBD2
abundance: NA
v_gene: TRBV20-1
CDR3aa: CSAREGTSGGAGELFF
CDR3nt: TGCAGTGCTAGAGAAGGGACTAGCGGTGGGGCCGGGGAGCTGTTTTTT

len: 14
j_gene: TRBJ1-1
d_gene: TRBD1
abundance: NA
v_gene: TRBV5-1
CDR3aa: CASSLDRGPTEAFF
CDR3nt: TGCGCCAGCAGCCTAGACAGGGGTCCCACTGAAGCTTTCTTT

len: 14
j_gene: TRBJ1-6
d_gene: NA
abundance: NA
v_gene: TRBV6-5
CDR3aa: CASSYSGYNSPLHF
CDR3nt: TGTGCCAGCAGTTACTCGGGGTATAATTCACCCCTCCACTTT

len: 13
j_gene: TRBJ1-1
d_gene: NA
abundance: NA
v_gene: TRBV6-5
CDR3aa: CASRPSQNTEAFF
CDR3nt: TGTGCCAGCAGACCTAGCCAGAACACTGAAGCTTTCTTT

len: 12
j_gene: TRBJ2-5
d_gene: NA
abundance: NA
v_gene: TRBV29-1
CDR3aa: CSVGREEETQYF
CDR3nt: TGCAGCGTTGGGCGGGAAGAAGAGACCCAGTACTTC

len: 14
j_gene: TRBJ2-2
d_gene: NA
abundance: once
v_gene: TRBV7-3
CDR3aa: CASSLLRNTGELFF
CDR3nt: TGTGCCAGCAGCTTACTGCGGAACACCGGGGAGCTGTTTTTT

len: 15
j_gene: TRBJ1-2
d_gene: NA
abundance: NA
v_gene: TRBV20-1
CDR3aa: CSARDLREANYGYTF
CDR3nt: TGCAGTGCTAGAGATCTGAGGGAGGCTAACTATGGCTACACCTTC

len: 17
j_gene: TRBJ2-7
d_gene: TRBD1
abundance: few
v_gene: TRBV4-1
CDR3aa: CASSLETPGQGNHEQYF
CDR3nt: TGCGCCAGCAGCCTGGAGACGCCGGGACAGGGGAACCACGAGCAGTACTTC

len: 13
j_gene: TRBJ1-1
d_gene: NA
abundance: NA
v_gene: TRBV28
CDR3aa: CASSLPATTEAFF
CDR3nt: TGTGCCAGCAGTTTACCGGCTACCACTGAAGCTTTCTTT

len: 15
j_gene: TRBJ2-3
d_gene: TRBD2
abundance: NA
v_gene: TRBV6-5
CDR3aa: CASSYLAERTDTQYF
CDR3nt: TGTGCCAGCAGTTATCTAGCGGAACGCACAGATACGCAGTATTTT

len: 13
j_gene: TRBJ2-7
d_gene: NA
abundance: NA
v_gene: TRBV20-1
CDR3aa: CSAQAFGAHEQYF
CDR3nt: TGCAGTGCACAGGCCTTTGGGGCTCACGAGCAGTACTTC

len: 15
j_gene: TRBJ2-4
d_gene: TRBD2
abundance: NA
v_gene: TRBV13
CDR3aa: CASSFSGGAGNIQYF
CDR3nt: TGTGCCAGCAGCTTTAGCGGGGGGGCCGGAAACATTCAGTACTTC

len: 11
j_gene: TRBJ2-7
d_gene: NA
abundance: few
v_gene: TRBV25-1
CDR3aa: CASSSQYEQYF
CDR3nt: TGTGCCAGCAGTTCTCAATACGAGCAGTACTTC

len: 15
j_gene: TRBJ2-7
d_gene: TRBD1
abundance: NA
v_gene: TRBV20-1
CDR3aa: CSARDPGQGIYEQYF
CDR3nt: TGCAGTGCTAGAGATCCAGGACAGGGGATCTACGAGCAGTACTTC

len: 16
j_gene: TRBJ1-2
d_gene: TRBD1
abundance: NA
v_gene: TRBV27
CDR3aa: CASSSNRDRGYLGYTF
CDR3nt: TGTGCCAGCAGTTCTAACCGGGACAGGGGCTACCTGGGCTACACCTTC

len: 12
j_gene: TRBJ2-2
d_gene: NA
abundance: NA
v_gene: TRBV24-1
CDR3aa: CATSRVTGELFF
CDR3nt: TGTGCCACCAGCAGGGTCACCGGGGAGCTGTTTTTT

len: 16
j_gene: TRBJ1-2
d_gene: NA
abundance: NA
v_gene: TRBV11-2
CDR3aa: CASSGVGRDGLYGYTF
CDR3nt: TGTGCCAGCAGCGGGGTAGGCCGGGACGGACTCTATGGCTACACCTTC

len: 14
j_gene: TRBJ2-3
d_gene: NA
abundance: NA
v_gene: TRBV27
CDR3aa: CASSLAQEADTQYF
CDR3nt: TGTGCCAGCAGTTTAGCGCAGGAGGCAGATACGCAGTATTTT

len: 12
j_gene: TRBJ1-2
d_gene: TRBD1
abundance: NA
v_gene: TRBV29-1
CDR3aa: CSGDRGGDGYTF
CDR3nt: TGCAGCGGGGACAGGGGAGGAGATGGCTACACCTTC

len: 12
j_gene: TRBJ2-3
d_gene: NA
abundance: NA
v_gene: TRBV9
CDR3aa: CASSAYTDTQYF
CDR3nt: TGTGCCAGCAGCGCCTACACAGATACGCAGTATTTT

len: 12
j_gene: TRBJ2-1
d_gene: NA
abundance: NA
v_gene: TRBV7-9
CDR3aa: CASSRTHDEQFF
CDR3nt: TGTGCCAGCAGCCGGACACACGATGAGCAGTTCTTC

len: 12
j_gene: TRBJ2-7
d_gene: NA
abundance: NA
v_gene: TRBV20-1
CDR3aa: CSGSERTYEQYF
CDR3nt: TGCAGTGGTAGTGAGAGGACCTACGAGCAGTACTTC

len: 13
j_gene: TRBJ2-7
d_gene: NA
abundance: NA
v_gene: TRBV11-2
CDR3aa: CASSLGGFAEQYF
CDR3nt: TGTGCCAGCAGCTTAGGGGGCTTTGCCGAGCAGTACTTC

len: 15
j_gene: TRBJ2-7
d_gene: NA
abundance: NA
v_gene: TRBV27
CDR3aa: CASSPSREEAYEQYF
CDR3nt: TGTGCCAGCTCCCCTTCGCGAGAAGAGGCCTACGAGCAGTACTTC

len: 15
j_gene: TRBJ2-7
d_gene: NA
abundance: NA
v_gene: TRBV4-1
CDR3aa: CASSLFGQYSYEQYF
CDR3nt: TGCGCCAGCAGCCTCTTTGGACAGTACTCCTACGAGCAGTACTTC

len: 18
j_gene: TRBJ2-5
d_gene: TRBD2
abundance: NA
v_gene: TRBV7-8
CDR3aa: CASSPYGPGLAGEETQYF
CDR3nt: TGTGCCAGCAGCCCGTACGGACCGGGACTAGCGGGAGAAGAGACCCAGTACTTC

len: 17
j_gene: TRBJ1-2
d_gene: NA
abundance: NA
v_gene: TRBV4-1
CDR3aa: CASSPEVTPGHNYGYTF
CDR3nt: TGCGCCAGCAGCCCAGAGGTTACGCCGGGGCATAACTATGGCTACACCTTC

len: 15
j_gene: TRBJ1-5
d_gene: NA
abundance: NA
v_gene: TRBV2
CDR3aa: CASSERWGGNQPQHF
CDR3nt: TGTGCCAGCAGTGAACGGTGGGGCGGCAATCAGCCCCAGCATTTT

len: 12
j_gene: TRBJ1-5
d_gene: NA
abundance: NA
v_gene: TRBV6-6
CDR3aa: CASSYISQPQHF
CDR3nt: TGTGCCAGCAGCTACATTTCCCAGCCCCAGCATTTT

len: 14
j_gene: TRBJ2-1
d_gene: NA
abundance: NA
v_gene: TRBV4-1
CDR3aa: CASSQVSGNNEQFF
CDR3nt: TGCGCCAGCAGCCAAGTTTCGGGAAACAATGAGCAGTTCTTC

len: 14
j_gene: TRBJ2-7
d_gene: NA
abundance: NA
v_gene: TRBV2
CDR3aa: CASSEVHSGYEQYF
CDR3nt: TGTGCCAGCAGTGAAGTCCACAGCGGGTACGAGCAGTACTTC

len: 16
j_gene: TRBJ1-4
d_gene: NA
abundance: NA
v_gene: TRBV7-2
CDR3aa: CASSRPLQATNEKLFF
CDR3nt: TGTGCCAGCAGCCGACCACTACAAGCAACTAATGAAAAACTGTTTTTT

len: 13
j_gene: TRBJ1-2
d_gene: NA
abundance: once
v_gene: TRBV5-6
CDR3aa: CASSPRANYGYTF
CDR3nt: TGTGCCAGCAGCCCGAGGGCAAACTATGGCTACACCTTC

len: 12
j_gene: TRBJ2-1
d_gene: NA
abundance: NA
v_gene: TRBV5-4
CDR3aa: CASSPDSNEQFF
CDR3nt: TGTGCCAGCAGCCCGGACAGCAATGAGCAGTTCTTC

len: 10
j_gene: TRBJ1-2
d_gene: NA
abundance: NA
v_gene: TRBV30
CDR3aa: CAWIGESYTF
CDR3nt: TGTGCCTGGATCGGAGAAAGCTACACCTTC